This section outlines one T cell receptor (beta chain) sequence together with its context. Its antigen is still unknown. Data came from immunoSEQ multiplex PCR; TCRdb stores just in-frame clones and leaves some out. The sample carries about 54,000 clones, roughly 91% recorded once. This record belongs to a study of OX40 agonist ivuxolimab in advanced cancers. Whole-study context: Patients were treated with intravenous ivuxolimab, dosed at 0.01 to 10 mg/kg and infused every 2 weeks.

Broader study findings: Mean expanded clone counts were higher in CD8+ than CD4+ T cells.

Patients were ineligible given autoimmune disease history or systemic immunosuppression. This CDR3 contains 12 residues. V lost 6 bases to trimming and J lost 6 bases, with 9 bases between them. The V gene's germline CDR1 is MNHNY and CDR2 SVGAGI (reference sequence). The TCR sequence derives from an adult with an advanced solid tumor such as melanoma, head and neck, liver or kidney cancer. This chain connects TRBV6-6 to TRBJ1-3; the D is unclear. Sequences were derived from CD4+ or CD8+ T cells sorted from blood, sampled in a trial of the OX40 agonist ivuxolimab. Here the CDR3 reads CASSVAQNTIYF. The DNA for the CDR3 is TGTGCCAGCAGCGTCGCCCAAAACACCATATATTTT.